The T cell receptor (beta chain) under discussion was sequenced for a study of T cell responses to AZD1222 COVID-19 vaccine. Notes on the study in general: Just 5 to 7 AZD1222 recipients tested seropositive at baseline. Regions 160-218 and 743-854 dominated among vaccine-associated CD4 TCRs spanning spike.

This table comes from immunoSEQ multiplex PCR, and its TCRdb copy is limited to in-frame clones, with some not included. The sample records about 150,000 clones, approximately 94% being singletons. CDR3 length equals 15 residues. Trimming shortened V by 5 bases and J by 5 bases, and 19 bases separated the two germline ends. The V gene's germline CDR1 is MNHEY and CDR2 SVGAGI. About this clone: Its specificity is not known.

This sequence joins TRBV6-5 and TRBJ2-7, with D tentatively TRBD2 (6 bases). This TCR came from an adult in good health. Sequencing was performed on peripheral blood, taken on day 0 of AZD1222 vaccination. CDR3 in amino acids: CASSLRGSSVHEQYF. DNA for the CDR3: TGTGCCAGCAGTCTACGGGGGTCATCGGTCCACGAGCAGTACTTC.